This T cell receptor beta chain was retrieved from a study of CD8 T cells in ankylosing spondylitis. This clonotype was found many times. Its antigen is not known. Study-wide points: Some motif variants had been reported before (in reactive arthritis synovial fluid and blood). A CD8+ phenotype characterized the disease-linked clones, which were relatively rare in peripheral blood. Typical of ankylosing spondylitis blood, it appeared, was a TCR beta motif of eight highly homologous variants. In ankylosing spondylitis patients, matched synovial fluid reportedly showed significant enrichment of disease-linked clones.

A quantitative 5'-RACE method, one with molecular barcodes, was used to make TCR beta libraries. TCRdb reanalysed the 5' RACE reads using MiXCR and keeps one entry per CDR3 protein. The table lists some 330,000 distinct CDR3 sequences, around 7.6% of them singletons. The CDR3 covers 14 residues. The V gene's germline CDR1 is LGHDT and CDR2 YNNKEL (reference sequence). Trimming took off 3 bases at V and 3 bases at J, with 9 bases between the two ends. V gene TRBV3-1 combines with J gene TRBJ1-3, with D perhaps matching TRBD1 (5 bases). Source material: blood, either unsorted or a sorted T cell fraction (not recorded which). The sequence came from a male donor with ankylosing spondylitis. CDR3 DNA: TGTGCCAGCAGCCAGGGGGGGTTTGGAAACACCATATATTTT. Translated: CASSQGGFGNTIYF.